Listed below are T cell receptor beta chains from one sample, sequenced in a study of early T cells in non-severe SARS-CoV-2 infection. MiXCR, applied by TCRdb to the 5' RACE reads, yields one record per CDR3 protein. The top ten clones hold 10% to 13% of a sample with under 30,000 distinct CDR3 sequences, approximately 5.4% of them seen once. The sequenced sample consisted of whole blood. The receptors were gathered from an adult who was a healthcare worker with PCR-confirmed SARS-CoV-2 infection or an uninfected control (not recorded which). CDR3s include the opening cysteine and the closing phenylalanine or tryptophan. The order of the fields is clone size, J gene, D gene, V gene, CDR3 protein, CDR3 DNA. The D gene is left open where the match is weak. Expanded clones get a size class; other rows say once, few or many, or leave the size out.

medium-sized	TRBJ2-1	-	TRBV7-2	CASSLTYNEQFF	TGTGCCAGCAGCTTAACCTACAATGAGCAGTTCTTC
many	TRBJ2-5	-	TRBV9	CASSVGGKQETQYF	TGTGCCAGCAGCGTAGGCGGTAAACAAGAGACCCAGTACTTC
-	TRBJ1-6	TRBD1	TRBV5-1	CASSPRPGTGDSPLHF	TGCGCCAGCAGCCCCCGCCCGGGGACAGGGGATTCACCCCTCCACTTT
many	TRBJ2-7	-	TRBV28	CASSTGTGSYEQYF	TGTGCCAGCAGTACAGGGACCGGGTCCTACGAGCAGTACTTC
many	TRBJ1-6	TRBD1	TRBV5-1	CASSQSRGDNSPLHF	TGCGCCAGCAGCCAGAGCAGGGGGGATAATTCACCCCTCCACTTT
few	TRBJ2-7	TRBD1	TRBV6-1	CASSLRTGMDEQYF	TGTGCCAGCAGTTTACGGACAGGGATGGACGAGCAGTACTTC
many	TRBJ2-3	-	TRBV7-9	CASSRYRESGTDTQYF	TGTGCCAGCAGCCGCTACAGGGAAAGCGGCACAGATACGCAGTATTTT
many	TRBJ1-2	-	TRBV9	CASSVGTGHYGYTF	TGTGCCAGCAGCGTCGGGACCGGGCACTATGGCTACACCTTC
many	TRBJ2-1	TRBD2	TRBV7-8	CASSLDTSGGNNEQFF	TGTGCCAGCAGCTTAGACACTAGCGGGGGCAACAATGAGCAGTTCTTC
many	TRBJ1-4	-	TRBV5-1	CASSLGHAGNEKLFF	TGCGCCAGCAGCTTGGGACACGCTGGTAATGAAAAACTGTTTTTT
many	TRBJ1-5	-	TRBV29-1	CSVGGNGNQPQHF	TGCAGCGTTGGAGGGAACGGCAATCAGCCCCAGCATTTT
-	TRBJ2-7	-	TRBV11-2	CASSLLTAAGGEQYF	TGTGCCAGCAGCTTACTTACGGCAGCCGGGGGCGAGCAGTACTTC
many	TRBJ1-2	-	TRBV5-1	CASSPAPQESFYGYTF	TGCGCCAGCAGCCCCGCCCCACAGGAGTCCTTCTATGGCTACACCTTC
many	TRBJ2-5	-	TRBV12-3/TRBV12-4	CASSVQGTQYF	TGTGCCAGCAGTGTTCAGGGGACCCAGTACTTC
few	TRBJ2-3	TRBD2	TRBV6-2/TRBV6-3	CASSWTSGSPDTQYF	TGTGCCAGCAGTTGGACTAGCGGGAGCCCAGATACGCAGTATTTT
few	TRBJ1-1	-	TRBV7-2	CASRRIVNTEAFF	TGTGCCAGCAGGCGCATAGTGAACACTGAAGCTTTCTTT
many	TRBJ2-3	TRBD2	TRBV7-9	CASSLAGLADTDTQYF	TGTGCCAGCAGCTTAGCCGGACTAGCGGACACAGATACGCAGTATTTT
many	TRBJ2-2	-	TRBV19	CASTQGTGELFF	TGTGCCAGTACCCAGGGCACCGGGGAGCTGTTTTTT
many	TRBJ2-5	-	TRBV7-9	CASSSGSETQYF	TGTGCCAGCAGCTCCGGTTCCGAGACCCAGTACTTC
many	TRBJ1-6	-	TRBV2	CASAAGIGSPLHF	TGTGCCAGCGCGGCAGGTATAGGGTCACCCCTCCACTTT
many	TRBJ2-7	TRBD1	TRBV7-9	CASSWTGLAYEQYF	TGTGCCAGCAGCTGGACAGGGTTGGCGTACGAGCAGTACTTC
many	TRBJ2-7	TRBD2	TRBV7-2	CASSPHNDHSGGSF	TGTGCCAGCAGCCCGCATAATGACCATAGCGGGGGGAGCTTC
many	TRBJ2-3	TRBD2	TRBV12-3/TRBV12-4	CASSERLAGADTQYF	TGTGCCAGCAGTGAGAGACTAGCGGGAGCAGATACGCAGTATTTT
many	TRBJ2-7	-	TRBV18	CASSPSGTPEEQYF	TGTGCCAGCTCACCTTCCGGGACCCCAGAAGAGCAGTACTTC
few	TRBJ2-5	-	TRBV2	CASSPHGETQYF	TGTGCCAGCAGTCCACATGGGGAGACCCAGTACTTC
many	TRBJ2-5	TRBD2	TRBV6-9	CASSFSTHSGRACETQYF	TGTGCCAGCAGTTTTTCGACCCATAGCGGGAGGGCCTGTGAGACCCAGTACTTC
few	TRBJ1-5	-	TRBV19	CASSIDSLGGSLRNQPQHF	TGTGCCAGTAGTATAGATAGCCTTGGAGGGAGTCTAAGAAATCAGCCCCAGCATTTT
many	TRBJ2-7	-	TRBV7-2	CASSLLTGYEQYF	TGTGCCAGCAGCTTACTGACTGGGTACGAGCAGTACTTC
many	TRBJ1-5	-	TRBV28	CASSPPRDQNNQPQHF	TGTGCCAGCAGTCCACCCCGGGACCAAAACAATCAGCCCCAGCATTTT
many	TRBJ2-3	-	TRBV28	CASSPTGTDTQYF	TGTGCCAGCAGTCCGACAGGCACAGATACGCAGTATTTT
-	TRBJ1-4	TRBD1	TRBV6-6	CASSYSVRGREKLFF	TGTGCCAGCAGTTACTCTGTCAGGGGGCGAGAAAAACTGTTTTTT
-	TRBJ1-1	TRBD1	TRBV5-1	CASSHGTANTEAFF	TGCGCCAGCAGCCACGGGACAGCGAACACTGAAGCTTTCTTT
-	TRBJ2-7	TRBD2	TRBV7-6	CASSRGVLAGGALSDDYEQYF	TGTGCCAGCAGCAGGGGGGTCCTAGCGGGAGGCGCTCTCTCAGATGACTACGAGCAGTACTTC
many	TRBJ2-1	TRBD2	TRBV7-9	CASSTRTSGRVNEQFF	TGTGCCAGCAGCACCCGGACTAGCGGGAGGGTTAATGAGCAGTTCTTC
many	TRBJ1-2	-	TRBV5-1	CASSFSGRANYGYTF	TGCGCCAGCAGCTTCTCCGGGAGAGCTAACTATGGCTACACCTTC